This T cell receptor (beta chain) was documented in a study of OX40 agonist ivuxolimab in advanced cancers. Findings and limits, study-wide: In the 0.1 to 3.0 mg/kg range, CD4+ and CD8+ blood T cells had expanded clonally by week 6.

Blood sampling was done at baseline, cycle 4 day 1, and cycle 7 day 1. Note on this clone: Its antigen is as yet unknown.

Repertoires were generated with immunoSEQ multiplex PCR, while TCRdb's copy carries only in-frame clones and drops some. The sample lists some 83,000 clones, about 90% seen once, with roughly 8.7% in the top ten. This clonotype was obtained from an adult with an advanced solid tumor such as melanoma, head and neck, liver or kidney cancer. The sample consisted of CD4+ or CD8+ T cells sorted from blood, taken in a trial of the OX40 agonist ivuxolimab.

The CDR3 nucleotides read TGTGCCAGCAGTTACTCCACGCTGGGGAGTGAGCAGTTCTTC. Translated, it gives CASSYSTLGSEQFF. The chain uses TRBV6-5 and TRBJ2-1; a possible D gene is TRBD2 (5 bases). There are 14 residues in the CDR3. Trimming stripped 0 bases from V and 9 bases from J, with 12 bases between. Germline V gives CDR1 MNHEY, CDR2 SVGAGI.